The clone carrying this TCR beta chain was counted a few times. The target antigen is unknown. The sample's treatment: oral pan-JAK inhibitor, 5-10 mg twice daily. Germline V gives CDR1 GTSNPN, CDR2 SVGIG (reference sequence). The V end lost 1 base, the J end lost 3 bases, and 7 bases lay between the germline ends. CDR3 length: 13 residues. The source of the sample is a study of CD8+ T cells in alopecia areata. Study-wide results and caveats: Sharing of TCRs across patients appeared less clear than in mice, possibly for HLA-related reasons. Both scalp clonality and the expanded CD8+ clones among the top 100 showed a significant decrease with tofacitinib.

Extraction and reverse transcription of RNA yielded cDNA as the sequencing template. Assay: immunoSEQ multiplex PCR; the TCRdb copy retains only in-frame clones and omits some. The data contain some 170,000 clones, 50% to 75% of them singletons. This TCR was sampled from a human donor with alopecia areata. The chain employs TRBV30 and TRBJ2-1; a possible D gene is TRBD2 (5 bases). The material was CD4+ T cells sorted from blood, obtained at approximately week 61, from a patient treated with tofacitinib. This CDR3 reads CAWSDGIYNEQFF. Here the CDR3 DNA reads TGTGCCTGGAGTGACGGGATCTACAATGAGCAGTTCTTC.